This TCR beta chain was sequenced for a study of blood T cells in healthy people across ages. General observations from the study: Naive and antigen-experienced cells were not separated, limiting conclusive comparison. Calculation of diversity from one million T cells yielded estimates considered to be underestimates.

The V end lost 0 bases, the J end lost 4 bases, and 10 bases lay between the germline ends. The CDR3 extends over 14 amino acids. Germline CDR1 is SGHDT and CDR2 is YYEEEE. A sample-barcoded 5' primer and a J-beta primer mix were used in a second PCR of roughly 6 to 11 cycles. Tagging of each cDNA molecule was performed by a template-switch adaptor with 12 random nucleotides. TCRdb analysed the 5' RACE reads with MiXCR anew, one entry per CDR3 protein. The sample consists of about 1.5 million distinct CDR3 sequences, 35% to 45% of them appearing once. Donors were systemically healthy Caucasian individuals from Russia aged about 6 to 90 years. Concerning this clonotype: Its matching antigen is unknown.

The sequencing sample was made of blood. The chain carries TRBV5-6 and TRBJ1-2, with a possible D match to TRBD1 (5 bases). This receptor was obtained from a woman younger than 30 in good health. CDR3 loop: CASSLEQETYGYTF. The CDR3 DNA reads as TGTGCCAGCAGCTTGGAACAGGAAACCTATGGCTACACCTTC.